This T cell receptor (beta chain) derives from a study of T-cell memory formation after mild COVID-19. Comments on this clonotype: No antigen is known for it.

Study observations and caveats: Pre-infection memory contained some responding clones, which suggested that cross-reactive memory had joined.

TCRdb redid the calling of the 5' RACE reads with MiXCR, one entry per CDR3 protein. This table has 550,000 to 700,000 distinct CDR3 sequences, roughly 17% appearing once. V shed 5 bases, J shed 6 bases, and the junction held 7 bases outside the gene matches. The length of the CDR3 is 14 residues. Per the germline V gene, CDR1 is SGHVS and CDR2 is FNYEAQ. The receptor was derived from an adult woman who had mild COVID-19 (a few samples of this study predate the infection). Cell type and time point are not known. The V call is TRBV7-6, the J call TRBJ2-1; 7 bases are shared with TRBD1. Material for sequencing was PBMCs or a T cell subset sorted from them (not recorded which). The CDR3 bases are TGTGCCAGCAGCCTCCGACAGGGACCCAATGAGCAGTTCTTC. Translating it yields CASSLRQGPNEQFF. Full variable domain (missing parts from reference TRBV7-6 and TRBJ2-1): GAGVSQSPRYKVTKRGQDVALRCDPISGHVSLYWYRQALGQGPEFLTYFNYEAQQDKSGLPNDRFSAERPEGSISTLTIQRTEQRDSAMYRCASSLRQGPNEQFFGPGTRLTVL.